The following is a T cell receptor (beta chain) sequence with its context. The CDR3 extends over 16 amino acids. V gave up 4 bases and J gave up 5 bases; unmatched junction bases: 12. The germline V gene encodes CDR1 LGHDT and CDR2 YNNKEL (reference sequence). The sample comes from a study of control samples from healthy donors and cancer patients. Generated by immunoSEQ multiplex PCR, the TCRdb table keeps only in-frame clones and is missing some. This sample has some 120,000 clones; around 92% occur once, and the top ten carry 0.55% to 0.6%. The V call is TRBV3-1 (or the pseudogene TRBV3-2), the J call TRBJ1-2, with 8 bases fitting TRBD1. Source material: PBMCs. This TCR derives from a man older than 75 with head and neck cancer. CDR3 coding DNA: TGTGCCAGCAGCCCCCGACAGGGGCACCTTCCGTATGGCTACACCTTC. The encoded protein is CASSPRQGHLPYGYTF.